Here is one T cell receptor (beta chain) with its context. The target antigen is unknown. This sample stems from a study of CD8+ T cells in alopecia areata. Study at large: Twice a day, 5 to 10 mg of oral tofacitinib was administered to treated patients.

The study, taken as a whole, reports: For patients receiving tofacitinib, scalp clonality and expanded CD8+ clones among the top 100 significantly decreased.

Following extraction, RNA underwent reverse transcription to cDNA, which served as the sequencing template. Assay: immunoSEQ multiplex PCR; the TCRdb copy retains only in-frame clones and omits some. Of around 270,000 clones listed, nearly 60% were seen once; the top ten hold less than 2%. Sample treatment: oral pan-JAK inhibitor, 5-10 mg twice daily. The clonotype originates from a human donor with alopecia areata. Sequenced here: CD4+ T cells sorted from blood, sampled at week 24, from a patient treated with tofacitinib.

The CDR3 bases are TGTGCCTGGAGTCGGACAGGGGGCGCTTCGGCTTTCTTT. Encoded protein: CAWSRTGGASAFF. The rearrangement links TRBV30 to TRBJ1-1; 11 nucleotides align to TRBD1. The CDR3 is 13 amino acids. With V trimmed by 2 bases and J by 11 bases, 7 bases remained unmatched. Germline assignment: CDR1 GTSNPN and CDR2 SVGIG (reference sequence).